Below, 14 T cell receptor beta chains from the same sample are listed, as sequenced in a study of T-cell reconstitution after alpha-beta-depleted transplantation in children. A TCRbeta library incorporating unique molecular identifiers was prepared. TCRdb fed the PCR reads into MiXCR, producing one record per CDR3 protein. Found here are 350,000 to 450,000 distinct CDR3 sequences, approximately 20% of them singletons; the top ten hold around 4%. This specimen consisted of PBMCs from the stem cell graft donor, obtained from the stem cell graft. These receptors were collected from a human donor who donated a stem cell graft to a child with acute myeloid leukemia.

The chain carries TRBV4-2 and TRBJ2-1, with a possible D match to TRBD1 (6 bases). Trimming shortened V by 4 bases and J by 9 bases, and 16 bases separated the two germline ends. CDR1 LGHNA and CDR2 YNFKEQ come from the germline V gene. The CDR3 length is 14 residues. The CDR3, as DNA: TGTGCCAGCAGCCCGCAAACAGGGTTGGGTGAGCAGTTCTTC. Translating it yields CASSPQTGLGEQFF.

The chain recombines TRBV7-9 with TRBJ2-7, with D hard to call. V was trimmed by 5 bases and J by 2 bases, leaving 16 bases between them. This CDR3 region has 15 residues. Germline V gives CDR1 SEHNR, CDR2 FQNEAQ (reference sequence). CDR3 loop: CASSRVGSSPYEQYF. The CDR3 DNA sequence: TGTGCCAGCAGCCGGGTGGGGTCTAGTCCCTACGAGCAGTACTTC.

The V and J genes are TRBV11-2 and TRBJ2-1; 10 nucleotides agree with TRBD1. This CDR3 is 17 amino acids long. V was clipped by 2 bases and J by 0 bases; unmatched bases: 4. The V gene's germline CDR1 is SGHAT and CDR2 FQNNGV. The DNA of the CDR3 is TGTGCCAGCAGCTTACGGACAGGGGGGATCTCCTACAATGAGCAGTTCTTC. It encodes CASSLRTGGISYNEQFF.

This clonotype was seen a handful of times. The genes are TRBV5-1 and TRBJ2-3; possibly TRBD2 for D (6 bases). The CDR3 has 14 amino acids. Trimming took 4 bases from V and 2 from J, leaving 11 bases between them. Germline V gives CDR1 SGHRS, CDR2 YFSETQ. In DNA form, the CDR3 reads TGCGCCAGCAGCATCGGGACTGTCACAGATACGCAGTATTTT. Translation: CASSIGTVTDTQYF.

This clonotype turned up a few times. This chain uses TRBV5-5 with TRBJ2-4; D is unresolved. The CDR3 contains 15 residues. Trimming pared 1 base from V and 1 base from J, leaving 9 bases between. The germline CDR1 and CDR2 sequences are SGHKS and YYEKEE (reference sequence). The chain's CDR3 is CASSLFGLAKNIQYF. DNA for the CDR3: TGTGCCAGCAGCTTGTTCGGGTTGGCCAAAAACATTCAGTACTTC.

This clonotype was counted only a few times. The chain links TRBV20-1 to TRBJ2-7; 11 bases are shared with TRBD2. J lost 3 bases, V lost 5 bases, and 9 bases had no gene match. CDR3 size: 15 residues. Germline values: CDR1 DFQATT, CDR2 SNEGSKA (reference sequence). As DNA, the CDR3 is TGCAGTGCTGTTACACTAGCGGGAGATTTCTACGAGCAGTACTTC. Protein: CSAVTLAGDFYEQYF.

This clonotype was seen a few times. CDR3: CASSAGRAAEQYF. As DNA, the CDR3 is TGTGCCAGCAGTGCTGGCAGGGCGGCCGAGCAGTACTTC. This rearrangement joins TRBV25-1 to TRBJ2-7; tentatively, D is TRBD1 (5 bases). V lost 4 bases to trimming and J lost 6 bases, with 13 bases between them. Germline V CDR1 and CDR2: MGHDK, SYGVNS. CDR3 length: 13 residues.

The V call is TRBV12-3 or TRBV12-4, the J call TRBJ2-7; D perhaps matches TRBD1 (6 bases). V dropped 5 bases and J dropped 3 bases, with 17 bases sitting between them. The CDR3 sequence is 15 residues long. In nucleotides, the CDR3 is TGTGCCAGCAGTAACCGGGACAAACACATCTACGAGCAGTACTTC. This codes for CASSNRDKHIYEQYF.

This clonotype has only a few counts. The CDR3: CSVVKMANEQFF. CDR3 sequence (DNA): TGCAGCGTTGTTAAAATGGCCAATGAGCAGTTCTTC. The chain is built from TRBV29-1 and TRBJ2-1; D not resolved. The CDR3 totals 12 residues. Germline values: CDR1 SQVTM, CDR2 ANQGSEA. Trimming pared 4 bases from V and 6 bases from J, leaving 10 bases between.

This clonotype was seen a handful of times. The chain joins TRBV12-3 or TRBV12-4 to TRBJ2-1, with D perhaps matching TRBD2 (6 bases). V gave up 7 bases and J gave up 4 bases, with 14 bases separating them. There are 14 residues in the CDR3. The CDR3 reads CASNRDSFYNEQFF. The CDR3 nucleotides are TGTGCCAGCAACCGGGACTCATTTTACAATGAGCAGTTCTTC.

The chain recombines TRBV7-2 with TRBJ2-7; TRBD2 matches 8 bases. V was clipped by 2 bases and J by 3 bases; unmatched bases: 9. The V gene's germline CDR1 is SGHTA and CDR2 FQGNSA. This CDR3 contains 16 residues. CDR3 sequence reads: CASSLFLGLALYEQYF. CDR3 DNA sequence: TGTGCCAGCAGCTTATTCTTAGGACTAGCACTCTACGAGCAGTACTTC.

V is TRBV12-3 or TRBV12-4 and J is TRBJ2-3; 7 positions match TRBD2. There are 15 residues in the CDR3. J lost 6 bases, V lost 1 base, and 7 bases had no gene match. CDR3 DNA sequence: TGTGCCAGCAGTTTAGGGCGGGAGTGGGCGGATACGCAGTATTTT. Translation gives CASSLGREWADTQYF.

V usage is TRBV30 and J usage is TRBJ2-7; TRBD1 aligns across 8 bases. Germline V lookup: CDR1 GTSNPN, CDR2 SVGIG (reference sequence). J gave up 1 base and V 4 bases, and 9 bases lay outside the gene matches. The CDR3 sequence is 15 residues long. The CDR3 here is CAWTLDRGWSYEQYF. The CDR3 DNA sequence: TGTGCCTGGACCTTAGACAGGGGATGGTCCTACGAGCAGTACTTC.

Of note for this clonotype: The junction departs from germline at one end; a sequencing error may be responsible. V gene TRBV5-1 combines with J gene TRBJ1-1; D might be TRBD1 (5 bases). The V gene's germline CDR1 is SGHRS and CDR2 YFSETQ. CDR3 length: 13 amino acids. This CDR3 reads CASSPGGNTEAFF. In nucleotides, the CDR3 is TGTGCCAGCAGCCCGGGGGGAAACACTGAAGCTTTCTTT.